This TCR beta chain was sequenced during a study of T cell repertoires in cytomegalovirus infection. Turning to the study itself: An indication of both CMV infection and matching HLA type came from public TCR beta signatures.

TCRdb recomputed calls from the reads with MiXCR, one row per CDR3 protein. The repertoire includes just over 450,000 distinct CDR3 sequences, approximately 42% of them detected once, and 40% to 50% sits in the top ten. This clonotype was observed at least ten times. Its specificity is not known. Germline assignment: CDR1 SGHTA and CDR2 FQGNSA. J gave up 10 bases and V 5 bases, and 7 bases lay outside the gene matches. This CDR3 contains 13 residues. Specimen: cultured PBMCs, collected from culture after CMV antigen stimulation. This TCR was recovered from a human donor in good health (CMV status not recorded). Some clones in this sample may be carry-over from other donors' samples. The chain uses TRBV7-2 and TRBJ2-5; TRBD1 aligns across 10 bases. The chain's CDR3 is CASSLGTGVIQYF. Written as DNA, the CDR3 is TGTGCCAGCAGCCTAGGGACAGGGGTGATCCAGTACTTC. Based on the CDR3 plus reference TRBV7-2 and TRBJ2-5, the full variable domain is GAGVSQSPSNKVTEKGKDVELRCDPISGHTALYWYRQSLGQGLEFLIYFQGNSAPDKSGLPSDRFSAERTGGSVSTLTIQRTQQEDSAVYLCASSLGTGVIQYFGPGTRLLVL.